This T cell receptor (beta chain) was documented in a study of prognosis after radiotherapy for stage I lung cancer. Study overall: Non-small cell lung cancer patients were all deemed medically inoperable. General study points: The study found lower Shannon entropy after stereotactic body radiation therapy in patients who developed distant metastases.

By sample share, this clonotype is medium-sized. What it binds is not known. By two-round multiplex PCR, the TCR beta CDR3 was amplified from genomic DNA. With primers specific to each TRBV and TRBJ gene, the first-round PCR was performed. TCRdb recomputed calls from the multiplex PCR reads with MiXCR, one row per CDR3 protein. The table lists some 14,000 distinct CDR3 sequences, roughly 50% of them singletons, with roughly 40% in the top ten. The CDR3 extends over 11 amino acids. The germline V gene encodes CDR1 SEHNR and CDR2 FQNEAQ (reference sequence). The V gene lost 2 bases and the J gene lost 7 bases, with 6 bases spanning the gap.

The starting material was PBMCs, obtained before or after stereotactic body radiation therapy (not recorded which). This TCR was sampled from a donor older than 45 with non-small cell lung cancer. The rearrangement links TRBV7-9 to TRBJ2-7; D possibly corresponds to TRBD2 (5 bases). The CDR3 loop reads CASSLSGEQYF. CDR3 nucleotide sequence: TGTGCCAGCAGCTTATCGGGAGAGCAGTACTTC.